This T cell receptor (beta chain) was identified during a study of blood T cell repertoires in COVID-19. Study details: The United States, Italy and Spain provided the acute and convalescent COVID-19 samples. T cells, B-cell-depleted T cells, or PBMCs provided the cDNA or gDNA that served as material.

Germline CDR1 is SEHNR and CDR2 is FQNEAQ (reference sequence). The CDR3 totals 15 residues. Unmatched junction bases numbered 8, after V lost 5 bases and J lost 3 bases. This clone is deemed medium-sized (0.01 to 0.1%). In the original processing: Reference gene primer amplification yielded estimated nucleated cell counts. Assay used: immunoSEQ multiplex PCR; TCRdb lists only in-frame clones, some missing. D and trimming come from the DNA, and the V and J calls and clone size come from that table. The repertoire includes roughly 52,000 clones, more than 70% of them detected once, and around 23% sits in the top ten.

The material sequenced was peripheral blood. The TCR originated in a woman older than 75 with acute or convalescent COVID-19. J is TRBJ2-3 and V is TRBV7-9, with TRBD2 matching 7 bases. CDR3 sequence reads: CASSATSVLTDTQYF. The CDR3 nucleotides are TGTGCCAGCAGCGCCACTAGCGTACTTACAGATACGCAGTATTTT.